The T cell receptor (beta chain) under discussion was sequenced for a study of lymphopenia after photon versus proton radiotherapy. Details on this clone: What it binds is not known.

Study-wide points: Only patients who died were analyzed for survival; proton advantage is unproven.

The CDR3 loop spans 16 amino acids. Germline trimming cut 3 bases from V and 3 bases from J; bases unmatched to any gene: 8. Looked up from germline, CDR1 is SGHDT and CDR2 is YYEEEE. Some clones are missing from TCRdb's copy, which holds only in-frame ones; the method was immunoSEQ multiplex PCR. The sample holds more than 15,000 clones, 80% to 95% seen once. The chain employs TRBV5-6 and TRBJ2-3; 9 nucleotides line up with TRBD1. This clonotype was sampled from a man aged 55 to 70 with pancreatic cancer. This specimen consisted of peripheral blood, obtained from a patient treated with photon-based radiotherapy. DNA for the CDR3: TGTGCCAGCAGCTCTTTACAGGGGGCTGGGACAGATACGCAGTATTTT. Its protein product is CASSSLQGAGTDTQYF.